This record concerns one T cell receptor beta chain sequence. Generated by immunoSEQ multiplex PCR, the TCRdb table keeps only in-frame clones and is missing some. Among 130,000 to 150,000 clones listed, 87% were seen once. This record belongs to a study of blood T cell repertoires in COVID-19. As for the study in general: Samples taken during acute and convalescent COVID-19 were collected in the United States, Italy and Spain.

The sequencing input was peripheral blood. The TCR was taken from a man between 50 and 59 years old who had recovered from COVID-19.

CDR3 nucleotide sequence: TGTGCCAGCAGCCCCAACAGGGGACCGGTGATAGAGGAAAATGAGCAGTTCTTC. Its protein product is CASSPNRGPVIEENEQFF. The chain uses TRBV6-2 or TRBV6-3 and TRBJ2-1; 7 bases are a match to TRBD1. Trimming took 6 bases from V and 7 from J; bases not matched to a gene: 21. CDR1 MNHEY and CDR2 SVGEGT come from the germline V gene. The CDR3 is made up of 18 amino acids.